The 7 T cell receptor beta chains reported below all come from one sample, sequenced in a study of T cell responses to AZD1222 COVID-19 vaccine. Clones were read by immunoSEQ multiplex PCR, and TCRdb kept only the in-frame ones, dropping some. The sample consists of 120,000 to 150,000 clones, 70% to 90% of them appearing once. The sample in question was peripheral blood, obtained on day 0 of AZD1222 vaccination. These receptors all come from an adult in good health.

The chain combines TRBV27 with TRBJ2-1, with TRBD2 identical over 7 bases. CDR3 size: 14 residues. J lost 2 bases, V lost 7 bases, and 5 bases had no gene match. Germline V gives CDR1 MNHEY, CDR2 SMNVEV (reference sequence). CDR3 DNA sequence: TGTGCCAGCAAAGACCTAGCGGCCTACAATGAGCAGTTCTTC. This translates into CASKDLAAYNEQFF.

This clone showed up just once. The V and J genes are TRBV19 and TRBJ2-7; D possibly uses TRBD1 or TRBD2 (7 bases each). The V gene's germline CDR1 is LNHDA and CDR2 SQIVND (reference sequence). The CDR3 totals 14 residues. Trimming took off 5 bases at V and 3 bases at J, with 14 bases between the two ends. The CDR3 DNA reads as TGTGCCAGTAGTCGGTCAGGGGGGGACTACGAGCAGTACTTC. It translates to CASSRSGGDYEQYF.

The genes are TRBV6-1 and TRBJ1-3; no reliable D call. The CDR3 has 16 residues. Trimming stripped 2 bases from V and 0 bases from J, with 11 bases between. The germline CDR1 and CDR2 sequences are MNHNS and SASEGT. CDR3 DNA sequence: TGTGCCAGCAGTGAACGACGCCGTTCCTCTGGAAACACCATATATTTT. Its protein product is CASSERRRSSGNTIYF.

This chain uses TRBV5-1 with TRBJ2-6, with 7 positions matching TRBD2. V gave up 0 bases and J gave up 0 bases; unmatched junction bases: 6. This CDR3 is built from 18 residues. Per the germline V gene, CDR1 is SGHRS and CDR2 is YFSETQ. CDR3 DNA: TGCGCCAGCAGCTTGGGCGGGGGAGCAATCTCTGGGGCCAACGTCCTGACTTTC. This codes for CASSLGGGAISGANVLTF.

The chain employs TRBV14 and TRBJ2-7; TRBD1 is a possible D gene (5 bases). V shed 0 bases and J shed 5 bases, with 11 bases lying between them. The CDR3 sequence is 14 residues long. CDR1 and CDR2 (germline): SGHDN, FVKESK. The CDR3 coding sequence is TGTGCCAGCAGCCAAGATCTTGGGGCGAACGAGCAGTACTTC. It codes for CASSQDLGANEQYF.

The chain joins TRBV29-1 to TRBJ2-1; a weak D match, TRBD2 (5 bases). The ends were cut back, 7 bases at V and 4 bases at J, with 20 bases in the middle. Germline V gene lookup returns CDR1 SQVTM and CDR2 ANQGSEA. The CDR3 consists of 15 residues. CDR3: CSGTDWGTGYNEQFF. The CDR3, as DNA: TGCAGCGGGACCGATTGGGGTACGGGATACAATGAGCAGTTCTTC.

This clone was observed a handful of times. The CDR3 is CASSLGVASGYNEQFF. CDR3 nucleotides: TGTGCCAGCAGCTTAGGTGTCGCTAGCGGCTACAATGAGCAGTTCTTC. The rearrangement links TRBV7-9 to TRBJ2-1; 7 bases match TRBD2. Germline trimming cut 1 base from V and 3 bases from J; bases unmatched to any gene: 6. The CDR3 covers 16 residues. The germline V gene has CDR1 SEHNR and CDR2 FQNEAQ (reference sequence). The full variable domain, with the rest looked up from reference TRBV7-9 and TRBJ2-1, is DTGVSQNPRHKITKRGQNVTFRCDPISEHNRLYWYRQTLGQGPEFLTYFQNEAQLEKSRLLSDRFSAERPKGSFSTLEIQRTEQGDSAMYLCASSLGVASGYNEQFFGPGTRLTVL.